What follows are 4 T cell receptor beta chains derived from one specimen sequenced in a study of PD-L1 blockade in urothelial cancer. Generated by immunoSEQ multiplex PCR, the TCRdb table keeps only in-frame clones and is missing some. Here the sample spans 95,000 to 130,000 clones, roughly 89% being singletons. Time point meaning: peripheral blood 6 weeks after treatment start. The sequencing used PBMCs, collected around atezolizumab (anti-PD-L1) treatment. The receptor set was obtained from a man aged 60 to 75 with urothelial cancer.

This clone was picked up many times. V gene TRBV5-1 combines with J gene TRBJ1-1; D unclear. Trimming left V 0 bases short and J 1 base short, with 7 bases between. The CDR3 totals 14 residues. Germline V gene lookup returns CDR1 SGHRS and CDR2 YFSETQ. In DNA form, the CDR3 reads TGCGCCAGCAGCTTGGCTGCAGAGAACACTGAAGCTTTCTTT. Its translation: CASSLAAENTEAFF.

J is TRBJ2-3 and V is TRBV14; 13 bases align to TRBD2. Germline V gene sequence: CDR1 SGHDN, CDR2 FVKESK. V lost 5 bases to trimming and J lost 7 bases; unmatched junction nucleotides: 9. This CDR3 contains 16 residues. In DNA, the CDR3 is TGTGCCAGCAGCGAACGGACTAGCGGGGGCCTGAATACGCAGTATTTT. Encoded protein: CASSERTSGGLNTQYF.

This chain connects TRBV7-3 to TRBJ2-1, with 7 bases fitting TRBD2. Trimming removed 5 bases from V and 8 bases from J; junction bases left unmatched: 12. This CDR3 region has 15 residues. Germline loops: CDR1 SGHTA, CDR2 FQGTGA. CDR3 region: CASSPRRGGIDEQFF. The CDR3 DNA is TGTGCCAGCAGCCCCCGCCGCGGGGGTATCGATGAGCAGTTCTTC.

The V gene is TRBV19, the J gene TRBJ2-3, with TRBD2 matching over 10 bases. This CDR3 has 18 amino acids. Germline V gives CDR1 LNHDA, CDR2 SQIVND (reference sequence). V trimming: 0 bases; J trimming: 5 bases; junction bases outside the gene matches: 11. Here the CDR3 DNA reads TGTGCCAGTAGTATAGATTCCGGTTCTAGCGGGAGAGTAGATACGCAGTATTTT. Translated, it gives CASSIDSGSSGRVDTQYF. Full variable domain (rest looked up from reference TRBV19 and TRBJ2-3): DGGITQSPKYLFRKEGQNVTLSCEQNLNHDAMYWYRQDPGQGLRLIYYSQIVNDFQKGDIAEGYSVSREKKESFPLTVTSAQKNPTAFYLCASSIDSGSSGRVDTQYFGPGTRLTVL.